The 28 T cell receptor beta chains presented below share a single source sample, sequenced in a study of radiotherapy plus CTLA-4 blockade in lung cancer. The assay was immunoSEQ multiplex PCR, and TCRdb's table has in-frame clones only and misses some. This table has fewer than 45,000 clones, around 77% appearing once. The source was peripheral blood, collected from a patient treated with radiotherapy plus ipilimumab. Source of these receptors: a human donor with non-small cell lung cancer who had stable disease on radiotherapy plus ipilimumab.

This rearrangement joins TRBV4-1 to TRBJ1-2; TRBD1 aligns across 8 bases. The CDR3 loop spans 15 amino acids. With 5 bases clipped from V and 4 bases from J, the junction kept 9 bases outside the gene matches. In germline, CDR1 is MGHRA, CDR2 YSYEKL. The CDR3 DNA is TGCGCCAGCAGCTCCCGGACAGGGACCATCTATGGCTACACCTTC. As protein: CASSSRTGTIYGYTF.

The chain uses TRBV19 and TRBJ2-3; 8 bases align to TRBD1. The J segment lost 0 bases and the V segment lost 5 bases, leaving 7 bases of the junction unmatched. CDR3 length: 16 residues. Germline V lookup: CDR1 LNHDA, CDR2 SQIVND (reference sequence). CDR3 in amino acids: CASSAGTGLSTDTQYF. CDR3 DNA sequence: TGTGCCAGTAGTGCCGGGACAGGCCTTAGCACAGATACGCAGTATTTT.

This chain uses TRBV5-6 with TRBJ1-2; maybe TRBD1 (6 bases). Germline loops: CDR1 SGHDT, CDR2 YYEEEE. This CDR3 has 14 residues. Trimming cost V 4 bases and J 4 bases, with 14 bases left between them. The CDR3 DNA reads as TGTGCCAGCAGCCCAACCGGACAGTCCTATGGCTACACCTTC. Its translation: CASSPTGQSYGYTF.

This clone was detected only a few times. The chain combines TRBV6-5 with TRBJ2-7; tentative D call: TRBD1 (6 bases). This CDR3 is built from 14 residues. Trimming removed 0 bases from V and 6 bases from J, with 12 bases in between. Germline V gene sequence: CDR1 MNHEY, CDR2 SVGAGI. CDR3 in amino acids: CASSYSRGAGEQYF. CDR3 DNA: TGTGCCAGCAGTTACTCCAGGGGAGCAGGCGAGCAGTACTTC.

V gene TRBV6-6 combines with J gene TRBJ1-2; D possibly corresponds to TRBD1 (6 bases). There are 15 residues in the CDR3. The V gene's germline CDR1 is MNHNY and CDR2 SVGAGI (reference sequence). V lost 3 bases and J 4 bases, leaving 15 bases between the germline ends. CDR3 amino acids: CASSYYRTGTYGYTF. CDR3 sequence (DNA): TGTGCCAGCAGTTATTATCGAACAGGGACCTATGGCTACACCTTC.

The sample holds one count of this clone. Other DNA sequences from this sample encode an identical CDR3 as well. The CDR3 nucleotides read TGTGCCAGCAGCTTTGGGACGGGGGGTCCTTATCAGCCCCAGCATTTT. This encodes CASSFGTGGPYQPQHF. J is TRBJ1-5 and V is TRBV5-6, with a tentative D call TRBD1 (5 bases). Trimming took off 2 bases at V and 5 bases at J, with 17 bases between the two ends. There are 16 residues in the CDR3. The germline V gene encodes CDR1 SGHDT and CDR2 YYEEEE.

CDR3 nucleotides: TGTGCCAGCAGCGCACAGGGGGTTATGTACACTGAAGCTTTCTTT. Amino acids: CASSAQGVMYTEAFF. The V and J genes are TRBV9 and TRBJ1-1, with 8 bases that match TRBD1. The germline V gene encodes CDR1 SGDLS and CDR2 YYNGEE. J gave up 3 bases and V 3 bases, and 7 bases lay outside the gene matches. The CDR3 sequence is 15 residues long.

This clone came up a few times. The chain joins TRBV19 to TRBJ1-3, with 7 nucleotides matching TRBD1. V trimming: 9 bases; J trimming: 0 bases; junction bases outside the gene matches: 8. Germline V gives CDR1 LNHDA, CDR2 SQIVND (reference sequence). CDR3 length: 15 residues. CDR3 DNA: TGTGCCAGCACCCAGGGGGACTCCTCTGGAAACACCATATATTTT. Its protein is CASTQGDSSGNTIYF.

J is TRBJ1-1 and V is TRBV10-3; TRBD1 aligns across 8 bases. CDR1 and CDR2 from the germline V gene are ENHRY and SYGVKD. The CDR3 contains 16 residues. With 2 bases clipped from V and 6 bases from J, the junction kept 11 bases outside the gene matches. This chain's CDR3 is CAISENSGGRAAEAFF. CDR3 nucleotides: TGTGCCATCAGTGAGAACTCAGGGGGCCGAGCGGCTGAAGCTTTCTTT.

The J gene is TRBJ2-5, the V gene TRBV6-6; 7 bases are a match to TRBD2. Germline loops: CDR1 MNHNY, CDR2 SVGAGI (reference sequence). The CDR3 is 14 residues long. V lost 6 bases and J lost 2; bases outside the gene matches: 6. The CDR3 is CASSRRGLQETQYF. The DNA for the CDR3 is TGTGCCAGCAGCCGGCGGGGGTTGCAAGAGACCCAGTACTTC.

The chain couples TRBV13 to TRBJ2-1, with 8 bases lining up with TRBD1. The length of the CDR3 is 16 residues. CDR1 is PRHDT and CDR2 is FYEKMQ in the germline V gene (reference sequence). Trimming cost V 5 bases and J 1 base; bases outside gene matches: 7. Here the CDR3 reads CASSNGTGVSYNEQFF. DNA of the CDR3: TGTGCCAGCAGCAACGGGACAGGTGTATCCTACAATGAGCAGTTCTTC. The complete variable domain, with remaining parts taken from reference TRBV13 and TRBJ2-1, reads AAGVIQSPRHLIKEKRETATLKCYPIPRHDTVYWYQQGPGQDPQFLISFYEKMQSDKGSIPDRFSAQQFSDYHSELNMSSLELGDSALYFCASSNGTGVSYNEQFFGPGTRLTVL.

This clone has only one observation. The chain combines TRBV5-1 with TRBJ2-6; D remains unclear. CDR1 and CDR2 (germline): SGHRS, YFSETQ. The CDR3 loop spans 13 amino acids. The ends were cut back, 4 bases at V and 4 bases at J, with 6 bases in the middle. The DNA of the CDR3 is TGCGCCAGCAGCCAGACAGGGGCCAACGTCCTGACTTTC. This sequence encodes CASSQTGANVLTF.

The rearrangement uses TRBV21-1 and TRBJ1-5. TRBV21-1 is a known pseudogene. The CDR3 totals 19 residues. DNA for the CDR3: TGTGCCAGCAGCAAAGCGCTAAGGGTTGGAAAGCGGGGTGGGCAGCCCCAGCATTTT. The encoded protein is CASSKALRVGKRGGQPQHF.

This clone was counted a few times. This sequence joins TRBV4-2 and TRBJ1-1; 9 nucleotides agree with TRBD1. The CDR3 runs 16 residues. Germline loops: CDR1 LGHNA, CDR2 YNFKEQ. Trimming cost V 3 bases and J 10 bases; bases outside gene matches: 15. The chain's CDR3 is CASSHPGQGVQRGAFF. The CDR3, as DNA: TGTGCCAGCAGCCACCCGGGACAGGGTGTACAGAGGGGAGCTTTCTTT.

This clone turned up a few times. The V call is TRBV6-5, the J call TRBJ1-5; D is perhaps TRBD1 (5 bases). Germline V lookup: CDR1 MNHEY, CDR2 SVGAGI. V was shortened by 1 base and J by 9 bases, with 7 bases between the two germline ends. The CDR3 contains 12 residues. CDR3 region: CASSYLQGPQHF. CDR3 nucleotides: TGTGCCAGCAGTTACTTGCAGGGGCCCCAGCATTTT.

The chain uses TRBV5-8 and TRBJ2-5; TRBD2 might be the D (6 bases). V was trimmed by 6 bases and J by 2 bases, leaving 14 bases between them. In germline, CDR1 is SGHTS, CDR2 YDEGEE. The CDR3 length is 14 residues. The CDR3 reads CASNPVGGQETQYF. Written as DNA, the CDR3 is TGTGCCAGCAACCCGGTGGGGGGACAAGAGACCCAGTACTTC.

In its sample, this clone was seen once. V usage is TRBV6-5 and J usage is TRBJ2-2; tentative D call: TRBD1 (6 bases). This CDR3 contains 14 residues. The V gene's germline CDR1 is MNHEY and CDR2 SVGAGI. Between the trimmed V and J ends, which lost 6 bases and 4 bases, there was a span of 12 bases. The CDR3 coding sequence is TGTGCCAGCAGCCGGACAGCGACCACCGGGGAGCTGTTTTTT. The encoded protein is CASSRTATTGELFF.

The V gene is TRBV5-1, the J gene TRBJ1-1; 11 bases match TRBD1. Germline values: CDR1 SGHRS, CDR2 YFSETQ. Trimming took 5 bases from V and 1 from J; bases not matched to a gene: 10. The length of the CDR3 is 17 residues. The CDR3: CASRPRDRGTPNTEAFF. The DNA of the CDR3 is TGCGCCAGCAGGCCCCGGGACAGGGGGACCCCGAACACTGAAGCTTTCTTT.

The chain carries TRBV20-1 and TRBJ1-2, with D perhaps TRBD1 (6 bases). Germline V gives CDR1 DFQATT, CDR2 SNEGSKA (reference sequence). Trimming cost V 6 bases and J 5 bases, with 10 bases left between them. The CDR3 spans 11 residues. In nucleotides, the CDR3 is TGCAGTGCCGAGGGGGAGTATGGCTACACCTTC. This gives the protein CSAEGEYGYTF.

Comments on this clone: The identical CDR3 is also encoded by other nucleotide sequences in the sample. The CDR3 region is CATSRGQGWETQYF. The CDR3 coding sequence is TGTGCCACCAGCAGAGGACAGGGTTGGGAGACCCAGTACTTC. The chain carries TRBV15 and TRBJ2-5; 7 nucleotides agree with TRBD1. Germline V gives CDR1 LNHNV, CDR2 YYDKDF (reference sequence). This CDR3 has 14 residues. V was clipped by 1 base and J by 5 bases; unmatched bases: 4. The full variable domain, its missing parts supplied by reference TRBV15 and TRBJ2-5, is DAMVIQNPRYQVTQFGKPVTLSCSQTLNHNVMYWYQQKSSQAPKLLFHYYDKDFNNEADTPDNFQSRRPNTSFCFLDIRSPGLGDTAMYLCATSRGQGWETQYFGPGTRLLVL.

CDR3 coding DNA: TGTGCCAGTAGTGCCTCAACAGGGGTCGGATCCTACAATGAGCAGTTCTTC. Translated: CASSASTGVGSYNEQFF. The V gene is TRBV19, the J gene TRBJ2-1; 7 nucleotides line up with TRBD1. This CDR3 has 17 residues. CDR1 LNHDA and CDR2 SQIVND come from the germline V gene (reference sequence). V gave up 5 bases and J gave up 1 base; unmatched junction bases: 11.

The genes are TRBV9 and TRBJ1-1; D not resolved. CDR1 and CDR2 (germline): SGDLS, YYNGEE. With 1 base removed from V and 4 bases from J, the gap between germline ends came to 8 bases. CDR3 size: 13 residues. DNA for the CDR3: TGTGCCAGCAGCGTATTAGATACCACTGAAGCTTTCTTT. It specifies CASSVLDTTEAFF.

In this sample, this clone turned up a few times. CDR3 loop: CASSSLTYGGAYEQYF. For the CDR3, the DNA is TGCGCCAGCAGCTCCCTGACATACGGGGGGGCCTACGAGCAGTACTTC. The rearrangement uses TRBV5-1 and TRBJ2-7; TRBD2 matches at 8 bases. The V and J ends lost 3 bases and 2 bases, in that order; junction bases with no gene match: 10. The germline V gene encodes CDR1 SGHRS and CDR2 YFSETQ. The CDR3 spans 16 residues.

The V call is TRBV7-2, the J call TRBJ1-3, with D unclear. The CDR3 runs 14 residues. CDR1 is SGHTA, CDR2 FQGNSA, per germline. The V and J ends lost 1 base and 0 bases respectively, with 4 bases between them. CDR3 protein: CASSLVSSGNTIYF. The CDR3 DNA follows: TGTGCCAGCAGCTTAGTTAGCTCTGGAAACACCATATATTTT.

The chain recombines TRBV7-9 with TRBJ2-3, with D maybe TRBD1 (6 bases). Germline V gene sequence: CDR1 SEHNR, CDR2 FQNEAQ (reference sequence). The CDR3 length is 17 residues. V was clipped by 3 bases and J by 4 bases, with 20 bases between them. In nucleotides, the CDR3 is TGTGCCAGCAGCTTTCGTAGGCAGGGGCAAGTCCCAGATACGCAGTATTTT. Amino acids: CASSFRRQGQVPDTQYF.

The CDR3 here is CASSSQGALGTEAFF. The DNA of the CDR3 is TGTGCCAGCTCGTCTCAGGGGGCGCTGGGCACTGAAGCTTTCTTT. The gene calls are TRBV18 and TRBJ1-1; 8 bases align to TRBD1. The junction had 10 bases not matched to a gene; V was cut back by 6 bases and J by 4 bases. Germline CDR1 is KGHSH and CDR2 is LQKENI. The CDR3 extends over 15 amino acids.

This chain joins TRBV6-5 and TRBJ1-5, with TRBD1 matching 8 bases. The germline gives CDR1 MNHEY, CDR2 SVGAGI. Trimming at V came to 5 bases and at J to 4 bases, leaving 7 bases not matched to a gene. The CDR3 has 15 amino acids. This CDR3 reads CASSPQGALNQPQHF. Here the CDR3 DNA reads TGTGCCAGCAGTCCGCAGGGGGCCCTTAATCAGCCCCAGCATTTT.

V is TRBV11-3 and J is TRBJ2-1, with TRBD2 matching over 8 bases. J was trimmed by 1 base and V by 4 bases; bases with no gene match: 3. In germline, CDR1 is SGHNT, CDR2 YENEEA. This CDR3 is 15 amino acids long. CDR3 nucleotide sequence: TGTGCCAGCAGCTCCGGGACTAGATCCTACAATGAGCAGTTCTTC. Translated, it gives CASSSGTRSYNEQFF. The full variable domain, its missing parts supplied by reference TRBV11-3 and TRBJ2-1, is EAGVVQSPRYKIIEKKQPVAFWCNPISGHNTLYWYLQNLGQGPELLIRYENEEAVDDSQLPKDRFSAERLKGVDSTLKIQPAELGDSAVYLCASSSGTRSYNEQFFGPGTRLTVL.